This T cell receptor (beta chain) was found in a study of blood T cells in healthy people across ages. Study-wide findings and caveats: Possibly confounding the expanded clonotype changes was the fact that donor CMV status was unknown. While age rose, TCR beta diversity per million T cells dropped in a roughly linear way. Estimates of total diversity, which came from one million sequenced T cells, were considered to be underestimates.

Of note for this clonotype: Its antigen is currently unknown.

The use of a sample-barcoded 5' primer and a J-beta primer mix characterized a second PCR of roughly 6 to 11 cycles. Via MiXCR, TCRdb re-called the 5' RACE reads, giving one row per CDR3 protein. Among around 500,000 distinct CDR3 sequences listed, 40% to 55% were seen once. The CDR3 loop spans 13 amino acids. Germline CDR1 reads ENHRY; CDR2 reads SYGVKD. The ends were cut back, 9 bases at V and 3 bases at J, with 14 bases in the middle. This clonotype originated in a man older than 75 in good health. The source material was blood. The chain is built from TRBV10-3 and TRBJ2-5, with D perhaps being TRBD1 or TRBD2 (5 bases each). The CDR3 sequence: CAIRDGAKETQYF. The CDR3 nucleotides read TGTGCCATTAGAGACGGGGCAAAAGAGACCCAGTACTTC.